This TCR beta chain was found in a study of graft-versus-host responses after intestinal transplantation. Using immunoSEQ multiplex PCR, the repertoire was profiled, and TCRdb retains in-frame clones only, with some absent. The data hold 35,000 to 45,000 clones, with around 95% observed a single time. Worth noting for this clone: Its cognate antigen is unknown.

Per the germline V gene, CDR1 is SGHTA and CDR2 is FQGNSA. The CDR3 totals 15 residues. After removal of 5 bases from V and 5 bases from J, the junction contained 12 bases not matched to a gene. General observations from the study: Detection of GvH clones occurred in recipient marrow, and some had their first appearance in ileum or blood. Graft-donor T cell macrochimerism in patients accompanied high graft-versus-host to host-versus-graft clonal ratios in allografts.

The sample was PBMCs, taken 16 days after intestinal transplant. The rearrangement uses TRBV7-2 and TRBJ2-7, with 7 bases that match TRBD2. This receptor was taken from a human patient who received an intestinal transplant, so some T cells may come from the graft donor. The CDR3 here is CASSAAVAGADEQYF. Here the CDR3 DNA reads TGTGCCAGCAGCGCCGCCGTAGCGGGCGCGGACGAGCAGTACTTC. The variable domain in full, completed from reference TRBV7-2 and TRBJ2-7, reads GAGVSQSPSNKVTEKGKDVELRCDPISGHTALYWYRQSLGQGLEFLIYFQGNSAPDKSGLPSDRFSAERTGGSVSTLTIQRTQQEDSAVYLCASSAAVAGADEQYFGPGTRLTVT.